The clone carrying this TCR beta chain came up many times. The sample belongs to a study of blood T cell repertoires in COVID-19. Sequencing used immunoSEQ multiplex PCR; TCRdb keeps in-frame clones, though not all of them. Altogether approximately 130,000 clones are present, 86% being singletons, with the ten largest covering about 18%. The sequenced sample was peripheral blood. The clonotype originates from a woman in her forties or fifties who had recovered from COVID-19.

In DNA, the CDR3 is TGTGCCAGCAGTGAATGGGTTGGACAGGGGGATTCACCCCTCCACTTT. It is translated as CASSEWVGQGDSPLHF. The chain has TRBV2 and TRBJ1-6; 10 positions agree with TRBD1. The CDR3 is made up of 16 amino acids. V dropped 2 bases and J dropped 8; count of bases not matched to a gene: 6. Germline CDR1 reads SNHLY; CDR2 reads FYNNEI. The full variable domain, completed using reference TRBV2 and TRBJ1-6, is EPEVTQTPSHQVTQMGQEVILRCVPISNHLYFYWYRQILGQKVEFLVSFYNNEISEKSEIFDDQFSVERPDGSNFTLKIRSTKLEDSAMYFCASSEWVGQGDSPLHFGNGTRLTVT.